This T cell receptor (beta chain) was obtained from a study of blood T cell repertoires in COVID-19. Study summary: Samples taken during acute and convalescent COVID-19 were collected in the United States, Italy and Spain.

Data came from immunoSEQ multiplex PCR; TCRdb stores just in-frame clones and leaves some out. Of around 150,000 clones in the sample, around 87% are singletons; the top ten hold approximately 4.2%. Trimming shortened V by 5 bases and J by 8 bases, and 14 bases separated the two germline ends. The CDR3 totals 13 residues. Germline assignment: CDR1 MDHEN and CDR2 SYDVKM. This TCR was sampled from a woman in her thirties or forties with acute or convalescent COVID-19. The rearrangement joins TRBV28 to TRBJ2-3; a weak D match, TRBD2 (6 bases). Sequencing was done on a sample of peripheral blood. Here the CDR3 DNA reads TGTGCCAGCAGTCAAAAGGCGCGGGGTACGCAGTATTTT. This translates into CASSQKARGTQYF.